This section outlines one T cell receptor (beta chain) sequence together with its context. This clonotype was seen many times. Its target antigen remains unknown. No base qualities exist here, and no much larger clone lies one base off it. The record originates from a study of neurological immune-mediated disorders (dated by TCRdb to between 2018 and 2021). Context from the whole study: Using UMI-based sequencing, the study compared peripheral blood TCR-beta repertoires from patients with HTLV-I-associated myelopathy (HAM/TSP), patients with multiple sclerosis, and healthy controls. Alongside PBMC samples, the set of fewer than 110 TCR-beta libraries contained longitudinal samples, technical triplicates, and paired CD4+ and CD8+ T-cell subsets that had been sorted. Of the approximately 70 subjects in the cohort, about 14 were HAM/TSP patients, approximately 35 were multiple sclerosis patients, and 20 were healthy controls.

Blood bank volunteers in Maryland, USA served as the healthy controls. TCR libraries for sorted subsets were made from roughly 1 million sorted CD4+ or CD8+ T cells. Peripheral blood was subjected to Ficoll-Hypaque density gradient centrifugation to isolate PBMCs, which were then cryopreserved in liquid nitrogen. Paired sorted CD4+ and CD8+ subsets came from healthy controls, HAM/TSP patients and MS patients. Study-wide findings and limitations: Across subjects, expanded clones never shared an identical CDR3 amino acid sequence, which suggests that the TCR-beta repertoires in every group were private. TCR clonal expansion was highest in HAM/TSP patients and lowest in MS patients, with MS patients falling below even healthy controls.

cDNA was synthesized by template-switch 5'RACE using a primer carrying a 10-nucleotide random unique molecular identifier by which each TCR transcript was tagged. Each sequencing run produced over 160 million TCR-beta sequences covering 15-18 subjects. The RNeasy kit was used for extraction of total RNA. Using the KAPA Real-time Library Amplification kit, TCR-beta VDJ regions were amplified with primers for the TCR constant region and the 5'RACE anchor. Sample indexes and Illumina adaptors were added in a first PCR, after which library yield was increased in a second PCR. After purification with Ampure beads, the TCR product of roughly 650 bp was size-selected on a 2% E-gel SizeSelection system. Before pooling, library quality was assessed on a Bioanalyzer, concentration was determined with Qubit, and library quantification was performed with the Kapa Library Quantification kit. An Illumina HiSeq 2500 was used to sequence the libraries paired-end at 2 x 150 bp. To increase sequence diversity, roughly 24-31% phiX was spiked into each library pool. Regarding the original processing steps: The quality-filtered reads were processed with the UMI-based MiGEC pipeline, whose error correction step removed more than 85% of the raw TCR sequences. IMGT germline references were used for alignment of VDJ genes, and clonotypes were defined by a unique CDR3 amino acid sequence together with V-J genes. Clonal expansion, Shannon diversity and CDR3 relatedness (CalcPairwiseDistances, ClusterSamples) were evaluated with VDJtools, and phylogenetic trees were built with CLCbio workbench. Using coefficient-of-variation modelling across technical triplicates, the study counted a clone as expanded if it had at least 8 unique UMIs. The raw public reads went through TCRdb reprocessing: fastp at Q25, MiXCR clone calling, in-frame beta chains kept. Each CDR3 protein gets just one entry, which takes the most common genes and DNA from the rows behind it. The V and J calls here are based on TCRdb, not the publication. Here the sample has roughly 14,000 distinct CDR3 sequences; roughly 7% occur a single time. 24% of the sample belongs to the ten largest clones.

V was cut back by 9 bases and J by 3 bases, leaving a gap of 18 bases between them. From its cysteine to its phenylalanine, the CDR3 spans 14 amino acids. Only the CDR3 part of the read is kept: 42 bases, read in frame from the first base. The material sequenced was CD8+ T cells from blood. This TCR was recovered from a woman in her forties in good health. This sequence uses TRBV12-3 or TRBV12-4 and TRBJ2-7; perhaps TRBD1 is the D gene, with 6 bases matching. For the CDR3, the sequence is CASTGGQRYYEQYF. The DNA is as follows: TGTGCCAGTACCGGAGGACAGCGTTACTACGAGCAGTACTTC.